Each of the 5 T cell receptor beta chains below was sequenced from the same sample in a study of tumor and adjacent non-tumor tissue in lung cancer. A modified ARM-PCR protocol with three rounds of nested PCR amplified TCRbeta. TCRdb ran MiXCR on the multiplex PCR reads and lists one entry per CDR3 protein. The data show over 40,000 distinct CDR3 sequences, about 80% seen once. The template was RNA from unsorted bulk tissue. The normal lung tissue was taken more than 3 cm from the tumor edge. The sequenced material came from distant non-tumor lung tissue. The receptors derive from a woman aged 55 to 70 with non-small cell lung cancer.

Concerning this clonotype: The junction differs from germline at one of its ends, possibly a read error. V is TRBV4-2 and J is TRBJ2-1; no clear D. Germline V gene lookup returns CDR1 LGHNA and CDR2 YNFKEQ. The CDR3 is made up of 14 amino acids. The CDR3 sequence is CTSSQDGSYNEQFF. The CDR3 nucleotides are TGTACCAGCAGCCAGGACGGATCCTACAATGAGCAGTTCTTC.

As to this clonotype: One junction end disagrees with the germline gene, perhaps due to a read error. V and J are TRBV4-3 and TRBJ1-5; D is perhaps TRBD1 (6 bases). CDR3 length equals 14 residues. Germline V lookup: CDR1 LGHNA, CDR2 YSLEER. The CDR3, as DNA: TGCGCCAGCAGCCAAGGTTTGGGGGGGCATTCCCAACATTTT. As protein: CASSQGLGGHSQHF.

About this clonotype itself: It is likely a read error, because the conserved phenylalanine at the end of the CDR3 is missing. The DNA is left out, because the CDR3 cannot be placed on it with certainty; the CDR3 is given as TCRdb lists it. V usage is TRBV12-3 or TRBV12-4 and J usage is TRBJ2-7; TRBD1, as called in the table, went unchecked against the DNA. Inclusive of both ends, the CDR3 amounts to 13 amino acids. Here the CDR3 reads CASSRDMIYEQHL.

CDR3 sequence (DNA): TGTGCCAGCAGGCCGAGGGACAGCTCCTATAATTCACCCCTCCACTTT. Translating it yields CASRPRDSSYNSPLHF. The chain recombines TRBV6-5 with TRBJ1-6; 7 bases are shared with TRBD1. Germline values: CDR1 MNHEY, CDR2 SVGAGI. The CDR3 covers 16 residues. Trimming took 6 bases from V and 0 from J; bases not matched to a gene: 5.

Of note for this clonotype: One end of the junction fails to match germline, which may point to a read error. This chain joins TRBV6-2 or TRBV6-3 and TRBJ1-5; the match to TRBD1 covers 8 bases. Germline V gene lookup returns CDR1 MNHEY and CDR2 SVGEGT. The CDR3 length is 20 residues. The CDR3 DNA sequence: TGTGCCAGCAGTTACCTCTCCGTGGACAGGGAGAGGTATAGTAATCAGTCCCAGCATTTT. This gives the protein CASSYLSVDRERYSNQSQHF.